This TCR beta chain comes out of a study of blood T cells in healthy people across ages (dated by TCRdb to between 2014 and 2017). Looking at the study overall: In model experiments, template switching captured about one uniquely barcoded TCR beta cDNA molecule for every two T cells. To track age-related changes in TCR beta repertoire diversity, the study relied on deep sequencing normalized with unique cDNA molecular identifiers. The donors were split into four age groups: young (average around 15 years), middle-aged (39), aged (around 67) and long-lived (over 80). Donors of different ages were randomly distributed across sequencing lanes to avoid experimental bias. Using the same blood draw, the study looked at two additional independent replicas of 1 million unique cDNA reads for two donors, one aged 18 to 30 and the other aged 80 or older.

General study outcomes and caveats: A strong correlation was found between observed TCR beta diversity and the percentage of naive T cells measured by flow cytometry. Observed TCR beta diversity per million T cells fell roughly linearly with age, and a significant reduction was already apparent by age around 44. Estimates of total diversity based on one million sequenced T cells were considered lower bounds and underestimates. The long-lived group showed more naive CD4+ T cells, fewer expanded clones and increased TCR diversity than the aged group, suggesting age selection. Because donor CMV infection status was unknown, age-related changes in expanded clonotypes were potentially confounded. Since profiling was done on bulk unsorted PBMCs, naive and antigen-experienced compartments could not be conclusively compared.

The method behind the library was 5' RACE. Sequencing relied on an Illumina HiSeq 2500. The second PCR ran for about 7 to 11 cycles and used a J-beta primer mix along with a sample-barcoded 5' primer. A unique molecular identifier was introduced onto each TCR beta cDNA molecule by a template-switch 5' adaptor carrying 12 random nucleotides. Each sample yielded at least 2.5 million CDR3-containing paired-end reads. The Mint cDNA synthesis kit, primed by a TRBC-specific oligonucleotide, was used to synthesize first-strand cDNA from all RNA. Following uracil-DNA glycosylase treatment, a first 18-cycle PCR with universal primers M1SS and BC2_uni_R was performed on all cDNA. Per the authors' processing: Each sample was normalized by randomly selecting 1 million high-quality reads, each carrying a distinct molecular identifier. Instead of being binned into consensus sequences, reads with shared molecular identifiers were discarded. MiTCR, set to a Q25 quality threshold and the strictest error-elimination algorithm, was used for CDR3 identification, clonotype clustering and error correction. A nonparametric unseen species model using Euler transformation provided a lower-bound estimate of total TCR beta diversity. TCRdb's own reprocessing of the public reads used fastp at Q25 and MiXCR and kept productive beta chains. One record per CDR3 amino acid sequence lists the most common genes and DNA. In this record, the V and J calls reflect TCRdb's handling and not the investigators' own analysis. The sample has around 790,000 distinct CDR3 sequences on record, 40% to 50% of them singletons. The ten largest clonotypes hold about a fifth of the sample.

To note about this clonotype: Its antigen is still unknown. Base qualities were left out, and no much larger clone turns up one base away.

The germline V gene gives CDR1 as MGHDK and CDR2 as SYGVNS. V loses 6 bases of germline sequence and J loses 7 bases, and the interval between the two ends is 14 bases. Taken from cysteine to phenylalanine, the CDR3 has 13 residues. The sequence is cut down to CDR3 DNA, 39 bases in frame from base 1. The roughly 37 donors, aged roughly 6 to 100 years, were systemically healthy Caucasian individuals from Russia. Ten milliliters of peripheral blood were drawn from each donor into EDTA-treated Vacutainer tubes. Ficoll-Paque density-gradient centrifugation was used to isolate PBMCs, with at least 6.5 million per sample. Total RNA was extracted from PBMCs with Trizol reagent, with at least 5 micrograms obtained per sample. For every donor, flow cytometry on a PBMC aliquot measured the percentage of naive CD45RAhigh/CD27high T cells.

The source material was blood. This TCR came from a man in his sixties in good health. The receptor chain draws on TRBV25-1 and TRBJ2-3; matching of 5 bases hints at TRBD1 as the D gene. The DNA sequence follows: TGTGCCAGCAGCTTTGGGCAGGGCAATACGCAGTATTTT. This encodes CASSFGQGNTQYF.